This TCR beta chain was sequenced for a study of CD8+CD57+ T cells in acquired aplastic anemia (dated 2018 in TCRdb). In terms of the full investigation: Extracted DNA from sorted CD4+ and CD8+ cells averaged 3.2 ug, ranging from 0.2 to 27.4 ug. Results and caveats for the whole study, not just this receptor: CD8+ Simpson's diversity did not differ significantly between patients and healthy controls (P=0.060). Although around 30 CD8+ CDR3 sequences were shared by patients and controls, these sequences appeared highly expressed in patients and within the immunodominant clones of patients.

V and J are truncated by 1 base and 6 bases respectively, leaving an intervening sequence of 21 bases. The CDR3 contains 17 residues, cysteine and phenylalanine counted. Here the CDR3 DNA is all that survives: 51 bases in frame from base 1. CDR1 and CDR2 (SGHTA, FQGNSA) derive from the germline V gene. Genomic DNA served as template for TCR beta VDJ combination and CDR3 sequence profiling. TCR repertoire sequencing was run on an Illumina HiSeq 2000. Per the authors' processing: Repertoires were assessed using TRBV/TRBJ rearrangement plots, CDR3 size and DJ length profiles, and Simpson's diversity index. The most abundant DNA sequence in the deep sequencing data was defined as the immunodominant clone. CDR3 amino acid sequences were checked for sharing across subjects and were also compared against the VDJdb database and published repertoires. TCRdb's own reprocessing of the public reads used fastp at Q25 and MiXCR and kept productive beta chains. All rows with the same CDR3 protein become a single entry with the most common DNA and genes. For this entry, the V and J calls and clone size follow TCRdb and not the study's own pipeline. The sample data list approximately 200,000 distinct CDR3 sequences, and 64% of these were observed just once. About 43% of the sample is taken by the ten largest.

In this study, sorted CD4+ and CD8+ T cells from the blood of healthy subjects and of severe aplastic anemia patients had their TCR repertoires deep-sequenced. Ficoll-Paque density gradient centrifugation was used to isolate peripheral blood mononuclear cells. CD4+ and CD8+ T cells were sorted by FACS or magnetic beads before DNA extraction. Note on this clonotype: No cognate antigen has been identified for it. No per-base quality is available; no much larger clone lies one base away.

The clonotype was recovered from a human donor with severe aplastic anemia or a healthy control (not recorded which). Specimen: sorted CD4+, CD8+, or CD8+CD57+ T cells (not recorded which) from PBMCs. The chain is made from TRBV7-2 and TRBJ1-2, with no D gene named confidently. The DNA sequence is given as TGTGCCAGCAGCTTAGGTAACCCCGCGGCCACAAGGGATGGCTACACCTTC. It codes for CASSLGNPAATRDGYTF.